This T cell receptor (beta chain) was identified in a study of control samples from healthy donors and cancer patients. CDR3 length equals 16 residues. Germline lookup yields CDR1 SEHNR and CDR2 FQNEAQ (reference sequence). Between the trimmed V and J ends, which lost 4 bases and 5 bases, there was a span of 19 bases. The protocol was immunoSEQ multiplex PCR, while the TCRdb copy is restricted to in-frame clones and leaves out a portion. This table holds around 130,000 clones, approximately 94% found once. The source is a man aged 50 to 59 with head and neck cancer. Sequencing was carried out using PBMCs. The chain uses TRBV7-9 and TRBJ2-3; D is perhaps TRBD2 (7 bases). CDR3 coding DNA: TGTGCCAGCAGCTCCCCGGGGAGGGGGAAGGAAGATACGCAGTATTTT. Translating gives CASSSPGRGKEDTQYF.